This TCR beta chain was identified in a study of vaccination and CD4 T cells after COVID-19. Study information: Participants, all vaccine recipients, received two doses of either BNT162b2 or mRNA-1273.

About this clonotype: The antigen is unknown.

Oncomine TCR Beta short-read sequencing was applied to DNA from cultured CD4+ T cells. One entry per CDR3 protein results from TCRdb running MiXCR on the PCR reads. The sample holds 14,000 or so distinct CDR3 sequences, less than 70% seen once. The treatment denotes: approximately 11-day PBMC culture with coronavirus spike peptide pools or control peptides (ViraFEST assay). V lost 2 bases and J lost 6, with 12 bases in between. CDR1 is MGHDK and CDR2 is SYGVNS in the germline V gene. The CDR3 runs 14 residues. Sequencing input: CD4+ T cells from blood, cultured in vitro. The genes are TRBV25-1 and TRBJ2-3; possibly TRBD1 for D (5 bases). The clonotype comes from a human donor who had recovered from COVID-19. CDR3 region: CASSELGDLDTQYF. The CDR3 DNA reads as TGTGCCAGCAGTGAACTAGGGGATCTGGATACGCAGTATTTT.